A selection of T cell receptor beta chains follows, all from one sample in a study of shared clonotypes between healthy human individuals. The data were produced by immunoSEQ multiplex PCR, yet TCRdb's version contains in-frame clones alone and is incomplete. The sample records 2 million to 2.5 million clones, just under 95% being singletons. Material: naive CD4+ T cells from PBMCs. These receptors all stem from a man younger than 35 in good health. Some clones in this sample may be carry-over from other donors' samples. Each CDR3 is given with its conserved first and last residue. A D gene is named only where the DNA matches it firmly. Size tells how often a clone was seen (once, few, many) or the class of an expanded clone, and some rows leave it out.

CDR3aa: CASRKNGMLYGYTF; CDR3nt: TGTGCCAGCAGGAAAAACGGGATGCTCTATGGCTACACCTTC; d_gene: .; j_gene: TRBJ1-2; v_gene: TRBV27; abundance: .
CDR3aa: CAWSVPSGGQTNTEAFF; CDR3nt: TGTGCCTGGAGTGTACCCTCCGGGGGGCAGACGAACACTGAAGCTTTCTTT; d_gene: .; j_gene: TRBJ1-1; v_gene: TRBV30; abundance: .
CDR3aa: CASSPLYSGSETQYF; CDR3nt: TGTGCCAGCTCACCATTATACTCAGGATCAGAGACCCAGTACTTC; d_gene: .; j_gene: TRBJ2-5; v_gene: TRBV18; abundance: .
CDR3aa: CSVDTVQGSAGYGYTF; CDR3nt: TGCAGCGTTGATACGGTTCAGGGGTCGGCGGGCTATGGCTACACCTTC; d_gene: .; j_gene: TRBJ1-2; v_gene: TRBV29-1; abundance: .
CDR3aa: CASSQDGQTGYGEQFF; CDR3nt: TGCGCCAGCAGCCAAGATGGGCAGACAGGGTATGGTGAGCAGTTCTTC; d_gene: TRBD1; j_gene: TRBJ2-1; v_gene: TRBV4-3; abundance: .
CDR3aa: CASRQGPNSGANVLTF; CDR3nt: TGTGCCAGCAGACAGGGACCAAATTCTGGGGCCAACGTCCTGACTTTC; d_gene: .; j_gene: TRBJ2-6; v_gene: TRBV27; abundance: .
CDR3aa: CSGIGADPYEQYF; CDR3nt: TGCAGCGGAATAGGGGCGGACCCCTACGAGCAGTACTTC; d_gene: .; j_gene: TRBJ2-7; v_gene: TRBV29-1; abundance: .
CDR3aa: CASRYNVGAFF; CDR3nt: TGTGCCAGCCGTTATAACGTCGGAGCTTTCTTT; d_gene: .; j_gene: TRBJ1-1; v_gene: TRBV6-1; abundance: .
CDR3aa: CASSEYYRGGQETQYF; CDR3nt: TGTGCCAGCAGCGAATATTACAGGGGAGGGCAAGAGACCCAGTACTTC; d_gene: .; j_gene: TRBJ2-5; v_gene: TRBV6-1; abundance: .
CDR3aa: CASTPWARTGNTGELFF; CDR3nt: TGTGCCAGCACCCCTTGGGCCCGGACAGGGAACACCGGGGAGCTGTTTTTT; d_gene: TRBD1; j_gene: TRBJ2-2; v_gene: TRBV5-4; abundance: .
CDR3aa: CASNRQGSNEKLFF; CDR3nt: TGCGCCAGCAATCGACAGGGATCTAATGAAAAACTGTTTTTT; d_gene: TRBD1; j_gene: TRBJ1-4; v_gene: TRBV5-1; abundance: .
CDR3aa: CASSFKSYRGKETQYF; CDR3nt: TGTGCCAGCAGTTTTAAATCGTACAGGGGAAAAGAGACCCAGTACTTC; d_gene: TRBD1; j_gene: TRBJ2-5; v_gene: TRBV28; abundance: .
CDR3aa: CASSPSRGEGYTF; CDR3nt: TGTGCCAGCTCACCATCTCGTGGGGAGGGCTACACCTTC; d_gene: .; j_gene: TRBJ1-2; v_gene: TRBV18; abundance: .
CDR3aa: CASSLGEREGLYGYTF; CDR3nt: TGTGCCAGCAGTTTAGGGGAACGCGAAGGTCTTTATGGCTACACCTTC; d_gene: .; j_gene: TRBJ1-2; v_gene: TRBV27; abundance: .
CDR3aa: CASISGSRAGGELFF; CDR3nt: TGTGCCAGTATAAGCGGGAGTCGAGCGGGCGGGGAGCTGTTTTTT; d_gene: TRBD2; j_gene: TRBJ2-2; v_gene: TRBV28; abundance: .
CDR3aa: CASTATRAGELFF; CDR3nt: TGTGCCAGCACCGCGACTAGGGCCGGGGAGCTGTTTTTT; d_gene: .; j_gene: TRBJ2-2; v_gene: TRBV2; abundance: .
CDR3aa: CASSLAASRETQYF; CDR3nt: TGCGCCAGCAGCTTGGCGGCTAGCCGAGAGACCCAGTACTTC; d_gene: .; j_gene: TRBJ2-5; v_gene: TRBV5-1; abundance: .
CDR3aa: CAISEPAGTSGRAAGELFF; CDR3nt: TGTGCCATCAGTGAGCCCGCCGGGACTAGCGGGAGGGCCGCCGGGGAGCTGTTTTTT; d_gene: TRBD2; j_gene: TRBJ2-2; v_gene: TRBV10-3; abundance: .
CDR3aa: CASSYRKGTGDSSTDTQYF; CDR3nt: TGTGCCAGCAGTTATCGGAAAGGGACAGGGGATTCTAGCACAGATACGCAGTATTTT; d_gene: TRBD1; j_gene: TRBJ2-3; v_gene: TRBV11-1; abundance: once
CDR3aa: CASSTSTPKNYNEQFF; CDR3nt: TGTGCCAGCTCAACATCGACCCCTAAAAACTACAATGAGCAGTTCTTC; d_gene: .; j_gene: TRBJ2-1; v_gene: TRBV18; abundance: .
CDR3aa: CASSAPLGQGNTEAFF; CDR3nt: TGTGCCAGCAGTGCTCCCCTTGGACAGGGTAACACTGAAGCTTTCTTT; d_gene: TRBD1; j_gene: TRBJ1-1; v_gene: TRBV25-1; abundance: .
CDR3aa: CASSSGRWETQYF; CDR3nt: TGTGCCAGTTCTAGCGGGAGGTGGGAGACCCAGTACTTC; d_gene: TRBD2; j_gene: TRBJ2-5; v_gene: TRBV2; abundance: .
CDR3aa: CASSPGGQGSYEQYF; CDR3nt: TGTGCCAGCAGTCCGGGGGGACAGGGCTCCTACGAGCAGTACTTC; d_gene: TRBD1; j_gene: TRBJ2-7; v_gene: TRBV28; abundance: .
CDR3aa: CATRPIRGPSTDTQYF; CDR3nt: TGTGCCACCCGACCCATTAGGGGGCCTAGCACAGATACGCAGTATTTT; d_gene: TRBD1; j_gene: TRBJ2-3; v_gene: TRBV11-2; abundance: .
CDR3aa: CSGTSGNTIYF; CDR3nt: TGCAGTGGGACCTCTGGAAACACCATATATTTT; d_gene: .; j_gene: TRBJ1-3; v_gene: TRBV20-1; abundance: .
CDR3aa: CASSANSGRAVEQFF; CDR3nt: TGTGCCAGCAGCGCGAATAGCGGGAGGGCCGTCGAGCAGTTCTTC; d_gene: TRBD2; j_gene: TRBJ2-1; v_gene: TRBV7-2; abundance: .
CDR3aa: CASSPGPGEGYGYTF; CDR3nt: TGTGCCAGCTCACCTGGTCCAGGGGAAGGGTATGGCTACACCTTC; d_gene: .; j_gene: TRBJ1-2; v_gene: TRBV18; abundance: .
CDR3aa: CASSLAGIAETQYF; CDR3nt: TGCGCCAGCAGCTTGGCCGGGATAGCGGAGACCCAGTACTTC; d_gene: .; j_gene: TRBJ2-5; v_gene: TRBV5-1; abundance: .
CDR3aa: CASHPRDSRRNEQYF; CDR3nt: TGTGCCAGCCACCCTCGGGACTCACGGAGGAACGAGCAGTACTTC; d_gene: .; j_gene: TRBJ2-7; v_gene: TRBV6-5; abundance: .
CDR3aa: CASSFTGPYGYTF; CDR3nt: TGTGCCAGCAGCTTTACAGGGCCTTATGGCTACACCTTC; d_gene: .; j_gene: TRBJ1-2; v_gene: TRBV7-2; abundance: .
CDR3aa: CASSLQQGITYEQYF; CDR3nt: TGTGCCAGCTCACTACAGCAGGGTATAACCTACGAGCAGTACTTC; d_gene: .; j_gene: TRBJ2-7; v_gene: TRBV18; abundance: .
CDR3aa: CATSRLKEPYGYTF; CDR3nt: TGTGCCACCAGCAGACTAAAGGAGCCCTATGGCTACACCTTC; d_gene: .; j_gene: TRBJ1-2; v_gene: TRBV15; abundance: .
CDR3aa: CSVMRTGNTGELFF; CDR3nt: TGCAGCGTTATGAGGACAGGGAACACCGGGGAGCTGTTTTTT; d_gene: TRBD1; j_gene: TRBJ2-2; v_gene: TRBV29-1; abundance: .
CDR3aa: CASSPTATNTEAFF; CDR3nt: TGTGCCAGCTCACCGACAGCTACTAACACTGAAGCTTTCTTT; d_gene: .; j_gene: TRBJ1-1; v_gene: TRBV18; abundance: .
CDR3aa: CASSLSGTYSSYEQYF; CDR3nt: TGTGCCAGCAGTTTATCAGGGACTTATAGCTCCTACGAGCAGTACTTC; d_gene: .; j_gene: TRBJ2-7; v_gene: TRBV27; abundance: .
CDR3aa: CATSSSRAGDYYEQYF; CDR3nt: TGTGCCACCTCTTCCTCTCGGGCCGGGGACTACTACGAGCAGTACTTC; d_gene: TRBD2; j_gene: TRBJ2-7; v_gene: TRBV27; abundance: .